This TCR beta chain came from a study of shared clonotypes between healthy human individuals. Trimming cost V 7 bases and J 1 base; bases outside gene matches: 10. The CDR3 sequence is 16 residues long. Germline CDR1 and CDR2: SGHTS and YDEGEE. This was a deep-level run. Clones were read by immunoSEQ multiplex PCR, and TCRdb kept only the in-frame ones, dropping some. The table lists about 1.1 million clones, roughly 80% of them singletons. This TCR was sampled from a man aged 18 to 29 in good health. Some clones in this sample may be carry-over from other donors' samples. The specimen sequenced was memory CD4+ T cells from PBMCs. Sample subset: CD45RA-negative fraction. This chain connects TRBV5-8 to TRBJ2-3; 9 bases agree with TRBD2. The CDR3 here is CASQRGRTSGTDTQYF. DNA of the CDR3: TGTGCCAGCCAAAGGGGCAGGACTAGCGGCACAGATACGCAGTATTTT.